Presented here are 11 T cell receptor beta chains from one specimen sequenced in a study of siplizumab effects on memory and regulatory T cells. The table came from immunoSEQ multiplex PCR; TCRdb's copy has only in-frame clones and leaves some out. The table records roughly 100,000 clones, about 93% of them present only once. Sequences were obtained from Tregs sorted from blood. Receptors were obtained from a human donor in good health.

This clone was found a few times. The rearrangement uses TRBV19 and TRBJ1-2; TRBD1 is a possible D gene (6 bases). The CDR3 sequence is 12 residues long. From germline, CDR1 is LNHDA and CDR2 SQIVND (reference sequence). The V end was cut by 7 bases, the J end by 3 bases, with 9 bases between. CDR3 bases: TGTGCCAGTACCCGACAGGACTATGGCTACACCTTC. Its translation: CASTRQDYGYTF.

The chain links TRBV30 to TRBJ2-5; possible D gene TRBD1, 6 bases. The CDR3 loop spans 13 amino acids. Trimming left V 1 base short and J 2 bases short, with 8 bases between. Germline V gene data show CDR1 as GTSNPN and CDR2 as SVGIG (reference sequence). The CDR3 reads CAWSGTAQETQYF. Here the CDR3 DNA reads TGTGCCTGGAGTGGGACAGCTCAAGAGACCCAGTACTTC.

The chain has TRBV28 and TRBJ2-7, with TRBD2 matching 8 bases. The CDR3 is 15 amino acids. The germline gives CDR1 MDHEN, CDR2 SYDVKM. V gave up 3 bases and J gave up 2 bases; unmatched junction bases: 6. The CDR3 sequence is CASSLPGGAAYEQYF. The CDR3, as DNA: TGTGCCAGCAGTTTGCCGGGGGGGGCCGCCTACGAGCAGTACTTC. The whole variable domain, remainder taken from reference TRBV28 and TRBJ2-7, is DVKVTQSSRYLVKRTGEKVFLECVQDMDHENMFWYRQDPGLGLRLIYFSYDVKMKEKGDIPEGYSVSREKKERFSLILESASTNQTSMYLCASSLPGGAAYEQYFGPGTRLTVT.

The DNA of the CDR3 is TGTGCCAGTCGGGTTTGGGCGGGGGACAATGAGCAGTTCTTC. Its translation is CASRVWAGDNEQFF. This chain joins TRBV2 and TRBJ2-1, with 7 positions matching TRBD2. The CDR3 contains 14 residues. V lost 9 bases, J lost 5 bases, and 10 bases stayed unmatched. Looked up from germline, CDR1 is SNHLY and CDR2 is FYNNEI.

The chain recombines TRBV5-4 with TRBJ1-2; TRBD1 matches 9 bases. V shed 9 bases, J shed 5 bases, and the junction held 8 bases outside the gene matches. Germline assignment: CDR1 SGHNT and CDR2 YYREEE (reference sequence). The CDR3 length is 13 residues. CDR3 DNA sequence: TGTGCCATCAAACAGGGGGCTGGATATGGCTACACCTTC. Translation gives CAIKQGAGYGYTF.

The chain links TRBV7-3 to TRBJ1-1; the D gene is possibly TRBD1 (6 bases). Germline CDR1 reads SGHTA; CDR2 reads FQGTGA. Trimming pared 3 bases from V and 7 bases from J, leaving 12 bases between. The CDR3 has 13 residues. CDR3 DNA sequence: TGTGCCAGCAGCTTTGCACAGGGCTATGAAGCTTTCTTT. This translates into CASSFAQGYEAFF.

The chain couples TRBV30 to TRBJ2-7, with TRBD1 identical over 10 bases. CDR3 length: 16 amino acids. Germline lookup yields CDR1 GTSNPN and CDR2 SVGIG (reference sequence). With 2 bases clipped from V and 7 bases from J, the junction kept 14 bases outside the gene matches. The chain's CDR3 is CAWSLGTGASWREQYF. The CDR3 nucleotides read TGTGCCTGGAGTCTTGGGACAGGGGCTTCCTGGCGAGAGCAGTACTTC.

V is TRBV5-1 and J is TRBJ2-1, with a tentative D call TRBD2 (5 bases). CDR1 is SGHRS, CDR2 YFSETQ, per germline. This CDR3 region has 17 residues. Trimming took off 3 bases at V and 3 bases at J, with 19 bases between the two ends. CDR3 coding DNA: TGCGCCAGCAGCTCGGGAACCAGCGTCGGTCGCTACAATGAGCAGTTCTTC. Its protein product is CASSSGTSVGRYNEQFF.

The CDR3 reads CASSSLAGVTDTQYF. CDR3 DNA sequence: TGTGCCAGCAGCTCCCTAGCGGGAGTCACAGATACGCAGTATTTT. The chain is built from TRBV5-6 and TRBJ2-3, with 10 bases aligning to TRBD2. The V segment lost 3 bases and the J segment 2 bases; nucleotides outside the gene matches: 3. This CDR3 region has 15 residues. CDR1 and CDR2 (germline): SGHDT, YYEEEE.

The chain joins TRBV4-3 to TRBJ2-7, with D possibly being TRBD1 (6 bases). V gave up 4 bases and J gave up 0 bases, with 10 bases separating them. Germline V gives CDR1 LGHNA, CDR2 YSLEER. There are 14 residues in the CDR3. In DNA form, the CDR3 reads TGCGCCAGCAGCCGGGGGCCCGACTCCTACGAGCAGTACTTC. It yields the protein CASSRGPDSYEQYF.

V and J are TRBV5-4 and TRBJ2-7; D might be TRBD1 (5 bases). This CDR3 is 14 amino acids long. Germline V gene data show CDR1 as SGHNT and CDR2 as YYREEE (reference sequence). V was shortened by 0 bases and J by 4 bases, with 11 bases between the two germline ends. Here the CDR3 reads CASSLDRGMYEQYF. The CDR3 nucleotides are TGTGCCAGCAGCTTGGATAGGGGTATGTACGAGCAGTACTTC.